Below are 18 T cell receptor beta chains sequenced from a single sample in a study of T cell repertoires in cytomegalovirus infection. TCRdb ran MiXCR on the reads and lists one entry per CDR3 protein. This sample has approximately 700,000 distinct CDR3 sequences, with less than 40% found just once. The material sequenced was PBMCs. These receptors all stem from a human donor in good health (CMV status not recorded). Some clones in this sample may be carry-over from other donors' samples.

This clonotype was picked up a small number of times. This chain uses TRBV28 with TRBJ2-3; 14 nucleotides match TRBD2. The CDR3 is 17 amino acids. After removal of 4 bases from V and 2 bases from J, the junction contained 5 bases not matched to a gene. Germline assignment: CDR1 MDHEN and CDR2 SYDVKM. The CDR3 DNA sequence: TGTGCCAGCAGTTCCCTGACTAGCGGGGGGGCCACAGATACGCAGTATTTT. This sequence encodes CASSSLTSGGATDTQYF.

Points on this clonotype: The CDR3 does not end in the conserved phenylalanine or tryptophan, so this is likely a read error. The rearrangement uses TRBV28 and TRBJ2-7, with TRBD1 matching 9 bases. The CDR3 contains 16 residues. In germline, CDR1 is MDHEN, CDR2 SYDVKM. V was pared by 6 bases and J by 2 bases, with 11 bases of the junction left unmatched. CDR3 nucleotides: TGTGCCAGCAGCCCAGTCCCGGGACAGGGAACCTACGAGCAGTACTAC. Protein: CASSPVPGQGTYEQYY.

About this clonotype: This may come from a read error, since a much larger clone is one base off. The J gene is TRBJ2-7, the V gene TRBV20-1; TRBD2 matches at 8 bases. CDR1 DFQATT and CDR2 SNEGSKA come from the germline V gene (reference sequence). J was trimmed by 7 bases and V by 0 bases; bases with no gene match: 17. The CDR3 totals 17 residues. CDR3 in amino acids: CSARDSKTGLDPSEQYF. CDR3 DNA: TGCAGTGCTAGAGACTCGAAAACGGGACTAGACCCTTCTGAGCAGTACTTC.

This rearrangement joins TRBV4-1 to TRBJ2-1, with TRBD2 matching over 10 bases. From germline, CDR1 is MGHRA and CDR2 YSYEKL. The J segment lost 9 bases and the V segment lost 2 bases, leaving 10 bases of the junction unmatched. This CDR3 region has 16 residues. The CDR3 reads CASSQINPGLASEQFF. In DNA, the CDR3 is TGCGCCAGCAGCCAAATTAACCCGGGACTAGCGAGTGAGCAGTTCTTC.

The J gene is TRBJ2-3, the V gene TRBV9, with 9 bases matching TRBD2. The trim removed 0 bases at V and 6 bases at J, leaving 11 bases unmatched. Germline-derived CDR1 and CDR2 are SGDLS and YYNGEE. This CDR3 spans 17 amino acids. In DNA form, the CDR3 reads TGTGCCAGCAGCGTAGGGGGCGGGGGGGCTGTTCGGGATACGCAGTATTTT. Its translation is CASSVGGGGAVRDTQYF.

The V gene is TRBV6-1, the J gene TRBJ1-5; no definite D call. With 4 bases removed from V and 8 bases from J, the gap between germline ends came to 12 bases. CDR3 length: 13 residues. Looked up from germline, CDR1 is MNHNS and CDR2 is SASEGT. The chain's CDR3 is CASSGPTWKPQHF. The CDR3 nucleotides read TGTGCCAGCAGTGGACCGACATGGAAGCCCCAGCATTTT.

J is TRBJ2-1 and V is TRBV7-3; 8 nucleotides align to TRBD2. This CDR3 has 15 amino acids. V was clipped by 8 bases and J by 7 bases; unmatched bases: 13. The germline V gene has CDR1 SGHTA and CDR2 FQGTGA. The CDR3 coding sequence is TGTGCCAGCGGCACTAACCGGGGGGGCCTGAATGAGCAGTTCTTC. It translates to CASGTNRGGLNEQFF.

The chain uses TRBV27 and TRBJ1-2; 9 bases align to TRBD1. Germline V lookup: CDR1 MNHEY, CDR2 SMNVEV (reference sequence). J gave up 1 base and V 2 bases, and 11 bases lay outside the gene matches. The CDR3 has 18 amino acids. This CDR3 is CASSLSASGTGFNYGYTF. CDR3 DNA sequence: TGTGCCAGCAGTTTAAGCGCATCCGGGACAGGGTTTAACTATGGCTACACCTTC.

The chain joins TRBV6-1 to TRBJ2-1; TRBD2 matches 15 bases. After removal of 4 bases from V and 4 bases from J, the junction contained 8 bases not matched to a gene. CDR1 is MNHNS and CDR2 is SASEGT in the germline V gene. There are 18 residues in the CDR3. CDR3 nucleotides: TGTGCCAGCAGTGCCGGGACTAGCGGGAGGATCTCTTACAATGAGCAGTTCTTC. Residues: CASSAGTSGRISYNEQFF.

The V gene is TRBV6-4, the J gene TRBJ2-1, with TRBD2 identical over 8 bases. The V segment lost 3 bases and the J segment 8 bases; nucleotides outside the gene matches: 9. Germline V lookup: CDR1 MRHNA, CDR2 SNTAGT. This CDR3 comprises 15 residues. The CDR3 coding sequence is TGTGCCAGCAGTGATGAAAGCGGGAGTTTCCATGAGCAGTTCTTC. Its translation: CASSDESGSFHEQFF.

This clonotype came up a few times. The chain uses TRBV7-2 and TRBJ1-1, with 7 bases identical to TRBD1. The CDR3 extends over 15 amino acids. V gave up 3 bases and J gave up 4 bases; unmatched junction bases: 8. Germline V gene sequence: CDR1 SGHTA, CDR2 FQGNSA. This CDR3 reads CASSFRGLVGTEAFF. DNA of the CDR3: TGTGCCAGCAGCTTTAGGGGGCTAGTAGGCACTGAAGCTTTCTTT.

This clonotype occurred many times. The chain links TRBV6-4 to TRBJ2-5, with TRBD2 matching 11 bases. CDR3 length equals 15 residues. Per germline, CDR1 MRHNA and CDR2 SNTAGT. The ends lost 0 bases at V and 3 bases at J; junction bases unmatched: 0. The CDR3, as DNA: TGTGCCAGCAGTGACTCGACTAGCGGGGAAGAGACCCAGTACTTC. Translated: CASSDSTSGEETQYF.

The V and J genes are TRBV5-1 and TRBJ2-1; 9 bases match TRBD1. The CDR3 has 15 amino acids. Trimming removed 4 bases from V and 6 bases from J; junction bases left unmatched: 8. The germline CDR1 and CDR2 sequences are SGHRS and YFSETQ. The CDR3 DNA reads as TGCGCCAGCAGCACCGGGACAGGGATTGTCAATGAGCAGTTCTTC. Translated, it gives CASSTGTGIVNEQFF.

This sequence joins TRBV6-1 and TRBJ1-1; D gene ambiguous. The CDR3 extends over 15 amino acids. Germline-derived CDR1 and CDR2 are MNHNS and SASEGT. V lost 0 bases and J lost 2, with 10 bases in between. The CDR3 spells CASSEAANLNTEAFF. Here the CDR3 DNA reads TGTGCCAGCAGTGAAGCGGCGAACCTAAACACTGAAGCTTTCTTT.

This chain uses TRBV4-1 with TRBJ1-2; no definite D call. Trimming pared 4 bases from V and 0 bases from J, leaving 12 bases between. Per the germline V gene, CDR1 is MGHRA and CDR2 is YSYEKL. CDR3 length: 15 residues. The CDR3 reads CASSPIGLTNYGYTF. CDR3 DNA sequence: TGCGCCAGCAGCCCAATCGGACTGACTAACTATGGCTACACCTTC.

This clonotype showed up just a few times. The chain couples TRBV28 to TRBJ2-1; TRBD1 agrees at 7 bases. Per germline, CDR1 MDHEN and CDR2 SYDVKM. The CDR3 has 16 residues. V lost 8 bases, J lost 6 bases, and 16 bases stayed unmatched. CDR3 protein: CASGRRFGTAANEQFF. The DNA of the CDR3 is TGTGCCAGCGGAAGGCGATTCGGGACAGCCGCCAATGAGCAGTTCTTC. The full variable domain, completed using reference TRBV28 and TRBJ2-1, is DVKVTQSSRYLVKRTGEKVFLECVQDMDHENMFWYRQDPGLGLRLIYFSYDVKMKEKGDIPEGYSVSREKKERFSLILESASTNQTSMYLCASGRRFGTAANEQFFGPGTRLTVL.

This chain links TRBV5-1 with TRBJ1-5; 7 bases agree with TRBD1. Germline V gene data show CDR1 as SGHRS and CDR2 as YFSETQ. V shed 4 bases and J 7 bases; nucleotides not matched to a gene: 8. The CDR3 is made up of 14 amino acids. The DNA of the CDR3 is TGCGCCAGCAGCACGGGGACAGAAGGGCAGCCCCAGCATTTT. The encoded protein is CASSTGTEGQPQHF.

In this sample, this clonotype turned up many times. V is TRBV19 and J is TRBJ2-3; 13 bases match TRBD2. Germline CDR1 reads LNHDA; CDR2 reads SQIVND (reference sequence). The CDR3 is made up of 16 amino acids. The V segment lost 6 bases and the J segment 3 bases; nucleotides outside the gene matches: 6. The CDR3, as DNA: TGTGCCAGTAGCTGGACTAGCGGGAGAGCTACAGATACGCAGTATTTT. This translates into CASSWTSGRATDTQYF.